This entry lists 21 T cell receptor beta chains sequenced from one sample in a study of identical twins. From the 5' RACE reads, TCRdb called clonotypes with MiXCR, one entry per CDR3 protein. The sample has roughly 690,000 distinct CDR3 sequences, around 20% seen once. These data were likewise used in another study, on T cells expressing NK-cell markers.

The sequencing input was PBMCs. The source is a woman under 30 in good health.

The V and J genes are TRBV29-1 and TRBJ2-3, with a possible D match to TRBD2 (6 bases). This CDR3 region has 14 residues. Germline V gene lookup returns CDR1 SQVTM and CDR2 ANQGSEA. V was cut by 7 bases and J by 0 bases, with 14 bases left in between. This CDR3 is CSGRLAESTDTQYF. CDR3 bases: TGCAGCGGCCGTTTAGCGGAGAGCACAGATACGCAGTATTTT.

The V and J genes are TRBV12-3 or TRBV12-4 and TRBJ2-2; D call uncertain. The V end lost 6 bases, the J end lost 8 bases, and 7 bases lay between the germline ends. The CDR3 loop spans 11 amino acids. CDR3 in DNA: TGTGCCAGCAGGGGTCGAGGGGAGCTGTTTTTT. It encodes CASRGRGELFF.

This clonotype was recorded once. One junction end disagrees with the germline gene, perhaps due to a read error. V and J are TRBV12-3 or TRBV12-4 and TRBJ2-2; possibly TRBD1 for D (6 bases). The CDR3 totals 11 residues. The CDR3 here is CASTSRGGLFF. The CDR3 DNA sequence: TGTGCCAGCACCTCCAGAGGGGGGCTGTTTTTT.

This chain connects TRBV27 to TRBJ2-1; 13 bases map to TRBD2. With V trimmed by 5 bases and J by 6 bases, 4 bases remained unmatched. This CDR3 spans 15 amino acids. CDR1 MNHEY and CDR2 SMNVEV come from the germline V gene (reference sequence). The CDR3 DNA reads TGTGCCAGCAGTCCCGGGACTAGCGGGACCAATGAGCAGTTCTTC. Translated, it gives CASSPGTSGTNEQFF.

This clonotype has just a few counts. The V call is TRBV30, the J call TRBJ2-5, with D maybe TRBD2 (6 bases). The CDR3 has 13 amino acids. The germline gives CDR1 GTSNPN, CDR2 SVGIG (reference sequence). With 2 bases removed from V and 7 bases from J, the gap between germline ends came to 14 bases. The DNA of the CDR3 is TGTGCCTGGAGTCCCGCGGGGTACCGGACCCAGTACTTC. Its translation is CAWSPAGYRTQYF.

At least ten counts were recorded for this clonotype. This chain links TRBV29-1 with TRBJ2-3; D is perhaps TRBD1 (6 bases). CDR3 size: 12 residues. Germline V gene lookup returns CDR1 SQVTM and CDR2 ANQGSEA. Trimming pared 7 bases from V and 1 base from J, leaving 9 bases between. The CDR3 DNA is TGCAGCGCCAACAGGGGCACAGATACGCAGTATTTT. Amino acids: CSANRGTDTQYF.

The chain couples TRBV28 to TRBJ2-5; 8 bases match TRBD1. The CDR3 covers 17 residues. Germline values: CDR1 MDHEN, CDR2 SYDVKM. V was pared by 6 bases and J by 5 bases, with 17 bases of the junction left unmatched. The CDR3 reads CASRPPGTGGFVETQYF. CDR3 nucleotides: TGTGCCAGCAGACCACCGGGCACAGGGGGATTTGTTGAGACCCAGTACTTC. The full variable domain, rest sourced from reference TRBV28 and TRBJ2-5, is DVKVTQSSRYLVKRTGEKVFLECVQDMDHENMFWYRQDPGLGLRLIYFSYDVKMKEKGDIPEGYSVSREKKERFSLILESASTNQTSMYLCASRPPGTGGFVETQYFGPGTRLLVL.

This clonotype turned up a few times. The rearrangement links TRBV5-5 to TRBJ2-6; D possibly corresponds to TRBD1 (5 bases). The CDR3 consists of 15 residues. CDR1 is SGHKS and CDR2 is YYEKEE in the germline V gene (reference sequence). Trimming took 1 base from V and 2 from J, leaving 7 bases between them. The CDR3 coding sequence is TGTGCCAGCAGCTTGCTGGGGCCTGGGGCCAACGTCCTGACTTTC. This gives the protein CASSLLGPGANVLTF.

This clonotype was seen only a few times. The chain carries TRBV4-2 and TRBJ2-4; D uncertain. The V and J ends lost 1 base and 0 bases respectively, with 10 bases between them. The CDR3 is 16 residues long. Germline V gene sequence: CDR1 LGHNA, CDR2 YNFKEQ. In nucleotides, the CDR3 is TGTGCCAGCAGCCAAGTAGCCGACTTAGCCAAAAACATTCAGTACTTC. It encodes CASSQVADLAKNIQYF.

The rearrangement joins TRBV7-6 to TRBJ2-3, with D perhaps matching TRBD2 (6 bases). CDR3 length: 16 amino acids. The germline V gene encodes CDR1 SGHVS and CDR2 FNYEAQ. V lost 5 bases, J lost 3 bases, and 18 bases lay in between. CDR3 coding DNA: TGTGCCAGCAGCCCCCATATAGGGGAGGTGACAGATACGCAGTATTTT. As protein: CASSPHIGEVTDTQYF.

This chain links TRBV27 with TRBJ2-3, with 8 bases matching TRBD1. The CDR3 loop spans 14 amino acids. The germline V gene has CDR1 MNHEY and CDR2 SMNVEV (reference sequence). V shed 5 bases, J shed 7 bases, and the junction held 8 bases outside the gene matches. The CDR3 nucleotides are TGTGCCAGCAGTCTGAGACAGGGGCGACATACGCAGTATTTT. Encoded protein: CASSLRQGRHTQYF.

This chain joins TRBV27 and TRBJ1-5, with D possibly matching TRBD1 (6 bases). Trimming cost V 5 bases and J 2 bases, with 13 bases left between them. CDR3 size: 15 residues. In germline, CDR1 is MNHEY, CDR2 SMNVEV (reference sequence). CDR3 bases: TGTGCCAGCAGTCCAGGGGTTAGAGGCAATCAGCCCCAGCATTTT. This translates into CASSPGVRGNQPQHF.

J is TRBJ2-3 and V is TRBV4-1, with TRBD2 matching 12 bases. Germline CDR1 is MGHRA and CDR2 is YSYEKL. V was pared by 1 base and J by 4 bases, with 9 bases of the junction left unmatched. The CDR3 loop spans 18 amino acids. The CDR3 sequence: CASSQVLAGGRRADTQYF. As DNA, the CDR3 is TGCGCCAGCAGCCAAGTACTAGCGGGGGGCCGGCGGGCAGATACGCAGTATTTT.

This clonotype was counted a few times. The V call is TRBV9, the J call TRBJ2-1; the D gene is possibly TRBD1 (5 bases). The CDR3 contains 14 residues. V lost 1 base to trimming and J lost 3 bases, with 8 bases between them. Germline V gives CDR1 SGDLS, CDR2 YYNGEE. CDR3 in amino acids: CASSVTGSYNEQFF. Written as DNA, the CDR3 is TGTGCCAGCAGCGTAACAGGCAGCTACAATGAGCAGTTCTTC.

This clonotype has ten or more counts. The chain joins TRBV29-1 to TRBJ1-1; 11 positions match TRBD1. The CDR3 is 13 amino acids. From germline, CDR1 is SQVTM and CDR2 ANQGSEA. The V and J ends lost 7 bases and 4 bases, in that order; junction bases with no gene match: 5. The CDR3 loop is CSGTGTGGTEAFF. The CDR3 nucleotides are TGCAGCGGTACCGGGACAGGGGGCACTGAAGCTTTCTTT.

This clonotype was detected only a few times. V is TRBV11-3 and J is TRBJ2-2; D perhaps matches TRBD2 (6 bases). Germline lookup yields CDR1 SGHNT and CDR2 YENEEA. The V and J ends lost 1 base and 5 bases respectively, with 17 bases between them. This CDR3 region has 17 residues. CDR3 residues: CASSLVYGAEGTGELFF. CDR3 coding DNA: TGTGCCAGCAGCTTAGTTTACGGAGCGGAGGGTACCGGGGAGCTGTTTTTT.

This clonotype has just a few counts. The chain is built from TRBV7-7 and TRBJ2-1; maybe TRBD1 (5 bases). This CDR3 comprises 16 residues. Germline assignment: CDR1 SSHAT and CDR2 FNYEAQ (reference sequence). V shed 5 bases and J shed 0 bases, with 14 bases lying between them. Written as DNA, the CDR3 is TGTGCCAGCAGCCCCAGACAGATAAGCTCCTACAATGAGCAGTTCTTC. Translating it yields CASSPRQISSYNEQFF.

This clonotype was observed a handful of times. The genes are TRBV7-2 and TRBJ2-1; D not certain. The CDR3 contains 15 residues. The germline CDR1 and CDR2 sequences are SGHTA and FQGNSA. Trimming stripped 1 base from V and 4 bases from J, with 11 bases between. The CDR3 sequence is CASSLGNGGYNEQFF. In nucleotides, the CDR3 is TGTGCCAGCAGCTTAGGGAATGGTGGGTACAATGAGCAGTTCTTC.

The V gene is TRBV9, the J gene TRBJ2-2; TRBD2 matches at 14 bases. The CDR3 covers 18 residues. The V and J ends lost 0 bases and 0 bases, in that order; junction bases with no gene match: 1. In germline, CDR1 is SGDLS, CDR2 YYNGEE. The CDR3, as DNA: TGTGCCAGCAGCGTAGGACTAGCGGGAGGGACGAACACCGGGGAGCTGTTTTTT. Translating gives CASSVGLAGGTNTGELFF.

The chain joins TRBV12-3 or TRBV12-4 to TRBJ2-3, with D maybe TRBD2 (6 bases). CDR3 length equals 16 residues. With 7 bases removed from V and 7 bases from J, the gap between germline ends came to 24 bases. The CDR3 loop reads CASKGSGGVTPYTQYF. The CDR3 nucleotides are TGTGCCAGCAAAGGGAGTGGCGGGGTGACCCCTTATACGCAGTATTTT.

The V call is TRBV7-9, the J call TRBJ2-1, with D possibly matching TRBD2 (5 bases). The CDR3 sequence is 15 residues long. V was shortened by 9 bases and J by 4 bases, with 19 bases between the two germline ends. The germline CDR1 and CDR2 sequences are SEHNR and FQNEAQ (reference sequence). CDR3 protein: CASTPQRVVYNEQFF. The CDR3 DNA follows: TGTGCCAGTACCCCCCAGAGGGTGGTTTACAATGAGCAGTTCTTC.